The 17 T cell receptor beta chains below come from one sample, sequenced in a study of control samples from healthy donors and cancer patients. Clones were sequenced by immunoSEQ multiplex PCR, and TCRdb holds only the in-frame ones, with some missing. Of roughly 130,000 clones listed, over 85% were seen once; the top ten hold 3.6%. The specimen was blood. These receptor sequences come from a man in his thirties or forties in good health.

V and J are TRBV19 and TRBJ1-2, with D possibly being TRBD1 (5 bases). This CDR3 is 15 amino acids long. The V end lost 3 bases, the J end lost 1 base, and 12 bases lay between the germline ends. CDR1 is LNHDA, CDR2 SQIVND, per germline (reference sequence). DNA for the CDR3: TGTGCCAGTAGTATGACGTGGGGCCGTAACTATGGCTACACCTTC. Protein product: CASSMTWGRNYGYTF.

CDR3 nucleotides: TGTGCCAGCAGTGACTATGTCTACGAGCAGTACTTC. Translation: CASSDYVYEQYF. The genes are TRBV6-4 and TRBJ2-7; D is undetermined. The ends were cut back, 1 base at V and 3 bases at J, with 4 bases in the middle. The CDR3 consists of 12 residues. CDR1 and CDR2 from the germline V gene are MRHNA and SNTAGT.

The chain recombines TRBV14 with TRBJ2-1, with unresolved D. The V end lost 4 bases, the J end lost 10 bases, and 17 bases lay between the germline ends. CDR1 and CDR2 (germline): SGHDN, FVKESK. The CDR3 totals 14 residues. In nucleotides, the CDR3 is TGTGCCAGCAGCCCGGGTAGGCCCGCGGCAGAGCAGTTCTTC. This encodes CASSPGRPAAEQFF.

This chain links TRBV6-1 with TRBJ1-1, with D tentatively TRBD1 (5 bases). Trimming took off 0 bases at V and 6 bases at J, with 17 bases between the two ends. The CDR3 length is 16 residues. In germline, CDR1 is MNHNS, CDR2 SASEGT. CDR3: CASSEAYDFGAPEAFF. The CDR3 DNA reads as TGTGCCAGCAGTGAAGCCTATGATTTCGGGGCCCCTGAAGCTTTCTTT.

The chain couples TRBV6-5 to TRBJ2-1; D gene ambiguous. The CDR3 covers 15 residues. The germline V gene has CDR1 MNHEY and CDR2 SVGAGI. The ends were cut back, 2 bases at V and 2 bases at J, with 10 bases in the middle. The DNA of the CDR3 is TGTGCCAGCAGTTACAATTACCCCCCCTACAATGAGCAGTTCTTC. It yields the protein CASSYNYPPYNEQFF.

In its sample, this clone ranks as medium-sized. The CDR3 loop is CASSSTRQGPRRDEQYF. CDR3 coding DNA: TGTGCCAGCAGCTCGACCCGACAGGGCCCTCGTCGGGACGAGCAGTACTTC. The chain employs TRBV7-9 and TRBJ2-7; TRBD1 agrees at 7 bases. The V segment lost 4 bases and the J segment 5 bases; nucleotides outside the gene matches: 17. Germline CDR1 is SEHNR and CDR2 is FQNEAQ (reference sequence). This CDR3 contains 17 residues.

This sequence joins TRBV2 and TRBJ2-6; the D gene is possibly TRBD1 (6 bases). The CDR3 length is 15 residues. CDR1 and CDR2 from the germline V gene are SNHLY and FYNNEI. Trimming removed 6 bases from V and 0 bases from J, with 9 bases in between. The CDR3 reads CASRPQGSGANVLTF. The CDR3 nucleotides read TGTGCCAGCAGGCCACAGGGCTCTGGGGCCAACGTCCTGACTTTC.

The V call is TRBV7-2, the J call TRBJ2-5; 16 bases are shared with TRBD2. The CDR3 covers 17 residues. V dropped 5 bases and J dropped 5; count of bases not matched to a gene: 8. The germline gives CDR1 SGHTA, CDR2 FQGNSA. As DNA, the CDR3 is TGTGCCAGCAGCGCGGGACTAGCGGGGGGGCCTCGGGAGACCCAGTACTTC. Protein sequence: CASSAGLAGGPRETQYF.

This chain uses TRBV18 with TRBJ2-7; D gene ambiguous. CDR3 length equals 13 residues. V was pared by 0 bases and J by 6 bases, with 9 bases between. CDR1 and CDR2 (germline): KGHSH, LQKENI. CDR3 sequence (DNA): TGTGCCAGCTCACCACCGGGTATGGGCGAGCAGTACTTC. This translates into CASSPPGMGEQYF.

This clone was counted once. This sequence joins TRBV4-3 and TRBJ2-7; TRBD1 might be the D (6 bases). There are 16 residues in the CDR3. Germline CDR1 is LGHNA and CDR2 is YSLEER. Trimming pared 3 bases from V and 0 bases from J, leaving 15 bases between. This CDR3 reads CASSQLIGQTSYEQYF. The CDR3 DNA is TGCGCCAGCAGCCAGCTTATAGGACAGACCTCCTACGAGCAGTACTTC.

The rearrangement joins TRBV5-1 to TRBJ2-2; 7 bases are a match to TRBD2. Trimming took 1 base from V and 5 from J; bases not matched to a gene: 8. Per the germline V gene, CDR1 is SGHRS and CDR2 is YFSETQ. CDR3 length: 16 amino acids. CDR3 region: CASSLFAGVSTGELFF. In DNA form, the CDR3 reads TGCGCCAGCAGCTTGTTTGCGGGGGTCTCGACCGGGGAGCTGTTTTTT.

Here the CDR3 reads CASSDRDRGYNEQFF. CDR3 coding DNA: TGTGCCAGCAGTGACCGGGACAGGGGATACAATGAGCAGTTCTTC. The chain combines TRBV6-1 with TRBJ2-1; the match to TRBD1 covers 10 bases. From germline, CDR1 is MNHNS and CDR2 SASEGT. V shed 3 bases, J shed 4 bases, and the junction held 3 bases outside the gene matches. The CDR3 consists of 15 residues.

V and J are TRBV28 and TRBJ1-1, with 7 bases fitting TRBD1. Per the germline V gene, CDR1 is MDHEN and CDR2 is SYDVKM. V shed 4 bases, J shed 4 bases, and the junction held 9 bases outside the gene matches. CDR3 length: 15 amino acids. The CDR3 DNA follows: TGTGCCAGCAGTTCAACCGGACAGGCGGGCACTGAAGCTTTCTTT. Translating it yields CASSSTGQAGTEAFF. The full variable domain, rest sourced from reference TRBV28 and TRBJ1-1, is DVKVTQSSRYLVKRTGEKVFLECVQDMDHENMFWYRQDPGLGLRLIYFSYDVKMKEKGDIPEGYSVSREKKERFSLILESASTNQTSMYLCASSSTGQAGTEAFFGQGTRLTVV.

CDR3 nucleotide sequence: TGTGCCAGCAGTTACTCCGGACAGGGATACTCCTACGAGCAGTACTTC. This gives the protein CASSYSGQGYSYEQYF. The chain recombines TRBV6-6 with TRBJ2-7, with TRBD1 matching over 8 bases. This CDR3 has 16 amino acids. Trimming cost V 0 bases and J 0 bases; bases outside gene matches: 4. Germline V gene sequence: CDR1 MNHNY, CDR2 SVGAGI (reference sequence).

The V gene is TRBV27, the J gene TRBJ2-5, with D tentatively TRBD1 (5 bases). V lost 6 bases to trimming and J lost 2 bases, with 16 bases between them. The germline gives CDR1 MNHEY, CDR2 SMNVEV (reference sequence). The CDR3 contains 15 residues. As DNA, the CDR3 is TGTGCCAGCAGCCCCAGGGTCCAAGTACAAGAGACCCAGTACTTC. As protein: CASSPRVQVQETQYF.

V gene TRBV4-3 combines with J gene TRBJ2-2, with D possibly called TRBD1 or TRBD2 (6 bases each). Germline loops: CDR1 LGHNA, CDR2 YSLEER. The V and J ends lost 0 bases and 3 bases respectively, with 14 bases between them. The CDR3 extends over 17 amino acids. The DNA for the CDR3 is TGCGCCAGCAGCCAAGATAGGGCAGGGGAGGACACCGGGGAGCTGTTTTTT. This translates into CASSQDRAGEDTGELFF.

The chain employs TRBV9 and TRBJ1-6; no definite D call. Trimming stripped 1 base from V and 7 bases from J, with 9 bases between. Looked up from germline, CDR1 is SGDLS and CDR2 is YYNGEE. This CDR3 is 14 amino acids long. CDR3 sequence (DNA): TGTGCCAGCAGCGTAACGGGGTTAAATTCACCCCTCCACTTT. The encoded protein is CASSVTGLNSPLHF.